Presented here are 9 T cell receptor beta chains from one specimen sequenced in a study of blood T cell repertoires in COVID-19. Libraries were prepared by immunoSEQ multiplex PCR; TCRdb keeps only in-frame clonotypes and omits some of them. This table holds 70,000 to 95,000 clones, around 78% found once. The sequenced sample consisted of peripheral blood. The receptors originated from a man aged 55 to 70 with COVID-19, enrolled during active disease.

The rearrangement links TRBV6-2 or TRBV6-3 to TRBJ2-7; D gene ambiguous. Trimming pared 6 bases from V and 0 bases from J, leaving 15 bases between. The CDR3 consists of 15 residues. CDR1 is MNHEY, CDR2 SVGEGT, per germline. Written as DNA, the CDR3 is TGTGCCAGCAGCATCGACACTGGAAGCTCCTACGAGCAGTACTTC. This encodes CASSIDTGSSYEQYF.

The chain is built from TRBV5-8 and TRBJ1-2; D is possibly TRBD1 (5 bases). Looked up from germline, CDR1 is SGHTS and CDR2 is YDEGEE. V was clipped by 4 bases and J by 3 bases, with 16 bases between them. The CDR3 covers 15 residues. The chain's CDR3 is CASSPENRLDYGYTF. DNA of the CDR3: TGTGCCAGCAGCCCCGAGAACAGGTTGGACTATGGCTACACCTTC.

The gene calls are TRBV5-1 and TRBJ2-5; no definite D call. Germline V gene lookup returns CDR1 SGHRS and CDR2 YFSETQ. CDR3 length equals 14 residues. V was shortened by 2 bases and J by 2 bases, with 10 bases between the two germline ends. Here the CDR3 DNA reads TGCGCCAGCAGCTTACGAATTACTCAAGAGACCCAGTACTTC. Its translation is CASSLRITQETQYF.

This chain connects TRBV4-2 to TRBJ1-4, with 7 bases matching TRBD1. CDR1 is LGHNA, CDR2 YNFKEQ, per germline. V was clipped by 0 bases and J by 8 bases; unmatched bases: 3. The length of the CDR3 is 14 residues. The CDR3 DNA reads as TGTGCCAGCAGCCAAGACAGGGGGTACGAAAAACTGTTTTTT. Encoded protein: CASSQDRGYEKLFF.

This rearrangement joins TRBV5-5 to TRBJ2-7; D might be TRBD2 (6 bases). V lost 3 bases, J lost 7 bases, and 17 bases lay in between. Germline CDR1 is SGHKS and CDR2 is YYEKEE (reference sequence). The CDR3 sequence is 14 residues long. CDR3 nucleotides: TGTGCCAGCAGCTGGCTTCTAGCTGGGGGGGAGCAGTACTTC. It encodes CASSWLLAGGEQYF.

The chain joins TRBV2 to TRBJ2-1; TRBD2 might be the D (6 bases). Germline loops: CDR1 SNHLY, CDR2 FYNNEI. V was cut by 0 bases and J by 3 bases, with 9 bases left in between. This CDR3 region has 15 residues. CDR3 in DNA: TGTGCCAGCAGTGAAGCGGGACTCCTCTACAATGAGCAGTTCTTC. It is translated as CASSEAGLLYNEQFF.

This rearrangement joins TRBV5-5 to TRBJ2-5; TRBD1 matches 8 bases. V was pared by 1 base and J by 5 bases, with 7 bases of the junction left unmatched. The CDR3 covers 15 residues. Germline loops: CDR1 SGHKS, CDR2 YYEKEE (reference sequence). The CDR3 loop reads CASSLITGGYETQYF. The CDR3 DNA is TGTGCCAGCAGCTTGATTACAGGGGGTTATGAGACCCAGTACTTC.

This chain uses TRBV6-5 with TRBJ2-7; TRBD1 matches 9 bases. Germline CDR1 reads MNHEY; CDR2 reads SVGAGI. With 7 bases clipped from V and 2 bases from J, the junction kept 6 bases outside the gene matches. The CDR3 has 14 amino acids. The CDR3 nucleotides read TGTGCCAGCACCACAGGGGGCGCCGCCTACGAGCAGTACTTC. Its protein is CASTTGGAAYEQYF.

This clone was seen a few times. V usage is TRBV3-1 (or the pseudogene TRBV3-2) and J usage is TRBJ2-5; the D gene is possibly TRBD1 (5 bases). In germline, CDR1 is LGHDT, CDR2 YNNKEL (reference sequence). The CDR3 totals 12 residues. V lost 9 bases, J lost 5 bases, and 13 bases lay in between. DNA for the CDR3: TGTGCCAGTGCCCAAGGGGCCGAGACCCAGTACTTC. Its translation: CASAQGAETQYF.